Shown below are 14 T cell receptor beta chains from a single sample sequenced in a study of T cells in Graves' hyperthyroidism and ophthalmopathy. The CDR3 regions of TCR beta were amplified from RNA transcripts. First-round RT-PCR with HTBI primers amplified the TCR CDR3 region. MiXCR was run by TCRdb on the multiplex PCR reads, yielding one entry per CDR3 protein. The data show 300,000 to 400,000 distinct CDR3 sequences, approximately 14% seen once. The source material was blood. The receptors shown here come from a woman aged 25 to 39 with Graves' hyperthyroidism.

DNA for the CDR3: TGTGCCAGCTCACCAGCCTTAGGCGAAGCTTTCTTT. Translating it yields CASSPALGEAFF. The chain is built from TRBV18 and TRBJ1-1; no reliable D call. The V and J ends lost 2 bases and 8 bases respectively, with 9 bases between them. The CDR3 has 12 amino acids. CDR1 is KGHSH and CDR2 is LQKENI in the germline V gene.

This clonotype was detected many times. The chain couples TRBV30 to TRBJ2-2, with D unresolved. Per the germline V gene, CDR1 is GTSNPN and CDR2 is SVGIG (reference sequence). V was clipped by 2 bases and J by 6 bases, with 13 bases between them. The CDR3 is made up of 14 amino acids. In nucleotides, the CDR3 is TGTGCCTGGAGTACTGGGATGGTCGCCGGGGAGCTGTTTTTT. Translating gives CAWSTGMVAGELFF.

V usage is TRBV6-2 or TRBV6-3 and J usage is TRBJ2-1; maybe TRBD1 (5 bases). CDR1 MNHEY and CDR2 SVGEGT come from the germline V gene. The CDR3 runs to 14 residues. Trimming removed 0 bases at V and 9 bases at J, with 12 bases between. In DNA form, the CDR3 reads TGTGCCAGCAGTTACTCGACTGGGGCCGGTGAGCAGTTCTTC. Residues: CASSYSTGAGEQFF.

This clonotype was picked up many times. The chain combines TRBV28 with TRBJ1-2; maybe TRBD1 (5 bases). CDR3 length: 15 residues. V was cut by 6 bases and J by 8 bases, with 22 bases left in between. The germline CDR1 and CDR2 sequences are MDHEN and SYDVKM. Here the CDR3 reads CASSRTGLRGGGYTF. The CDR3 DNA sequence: TGTGCCAGCAGCCGCACGGGACTACGTGGCGGGGGCTACACCTTC.

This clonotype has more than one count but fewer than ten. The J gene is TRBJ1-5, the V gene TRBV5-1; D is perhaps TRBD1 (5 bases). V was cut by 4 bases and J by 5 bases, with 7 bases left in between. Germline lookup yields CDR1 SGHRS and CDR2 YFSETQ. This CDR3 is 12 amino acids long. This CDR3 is CASSTGDQPQHF. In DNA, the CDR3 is TGCGCCAGCAGCACGGGGGATCAGCCCCAGCATTTT.

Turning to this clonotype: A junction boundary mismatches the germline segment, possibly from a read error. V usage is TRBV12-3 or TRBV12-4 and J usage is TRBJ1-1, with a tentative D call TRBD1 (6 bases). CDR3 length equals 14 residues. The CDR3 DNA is TGTGCCAGCAGCCCCGGACAGTTAAACACTGAAGCTTCCTTT. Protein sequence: CASSPGQLNTEASF.

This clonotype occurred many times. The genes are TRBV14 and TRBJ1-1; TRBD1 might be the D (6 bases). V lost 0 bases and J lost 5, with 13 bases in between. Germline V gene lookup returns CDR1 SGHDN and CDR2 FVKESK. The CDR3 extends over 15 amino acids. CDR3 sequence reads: CASSQDRDTGTEAFF. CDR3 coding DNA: TGTGCCAGCAGCCAAGATCGGGACACCGGAACTGAAGCTTTCTTT.

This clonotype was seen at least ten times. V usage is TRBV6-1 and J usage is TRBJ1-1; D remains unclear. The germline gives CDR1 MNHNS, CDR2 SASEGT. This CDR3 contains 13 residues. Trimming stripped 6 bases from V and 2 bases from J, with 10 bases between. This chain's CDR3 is CASREEANTEAFF. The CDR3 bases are TGTGCCAGCAGAGAGGAGGCCAACACTGAAGCTTTCTTT.

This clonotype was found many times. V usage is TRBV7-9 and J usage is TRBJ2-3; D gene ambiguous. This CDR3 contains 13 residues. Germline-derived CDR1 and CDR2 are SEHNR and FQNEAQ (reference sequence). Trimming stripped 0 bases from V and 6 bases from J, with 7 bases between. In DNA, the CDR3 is TGTGCCAGCAGCTTAGCCCTAGAGGATACGCAGTATTTT. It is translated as CASSLALEDTQYF.

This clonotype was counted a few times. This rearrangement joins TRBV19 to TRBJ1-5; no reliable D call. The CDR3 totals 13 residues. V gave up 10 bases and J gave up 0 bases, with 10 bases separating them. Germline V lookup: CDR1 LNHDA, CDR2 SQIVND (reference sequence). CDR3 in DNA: TGTGCCACGGGCACAACTAGCAATCAGCCCCAGCATTTT. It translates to CATGTTSNQPQHF.

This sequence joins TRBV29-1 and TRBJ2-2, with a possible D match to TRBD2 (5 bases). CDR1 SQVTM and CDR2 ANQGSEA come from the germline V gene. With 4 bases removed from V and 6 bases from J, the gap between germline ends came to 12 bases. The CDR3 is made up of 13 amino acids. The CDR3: CSVVRTLPGELFF. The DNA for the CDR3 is TGCAGCGTTGTAAGGACTTTGCCCGGGGAGCTGTTTTTT.

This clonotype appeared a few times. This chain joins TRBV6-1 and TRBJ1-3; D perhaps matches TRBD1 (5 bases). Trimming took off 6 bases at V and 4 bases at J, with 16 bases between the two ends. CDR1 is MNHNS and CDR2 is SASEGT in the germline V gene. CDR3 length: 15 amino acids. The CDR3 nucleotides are TGTGCCAGCAGGCCCGGGGGGACGCACGGAAACACCATATATTTT. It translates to CASRPGGTHGNTIYF.

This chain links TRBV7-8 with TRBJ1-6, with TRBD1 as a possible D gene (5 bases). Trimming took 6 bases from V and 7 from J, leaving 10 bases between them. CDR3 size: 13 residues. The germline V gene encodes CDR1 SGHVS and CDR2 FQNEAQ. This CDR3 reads CASRDNRNSPLHF. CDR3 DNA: TGTGCCAGCAGGGACAATCGGAATTCACCCCTCCACTTT.

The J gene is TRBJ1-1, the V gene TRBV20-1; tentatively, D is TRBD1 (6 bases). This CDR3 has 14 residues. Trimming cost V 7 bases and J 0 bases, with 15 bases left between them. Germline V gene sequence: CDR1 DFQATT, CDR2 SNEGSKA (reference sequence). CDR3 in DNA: TGCAGTGTCAACAGGGAAGCCATGAACACTGAAGCTTTCTTT. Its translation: CSVNREAMNTEAFF.